Here is one T cell receptor (beta chain) with its context. Antigen specificity is unknown. An equimolar mix of two oligonucleotides served as the beta constant-region primer for TRBC1 and TRBC2. Each CDR3 protein gets one entry after TCRdb re-called the UMI-ligation and nested PCR reads with MiXCR. Among some 150,000 distinct CDR3 sequences listed, around 15% were seen once. The sample originates from a study of naive and memory T cell subsets. Findings and limits, study-wide: A clonotype means one alpha or beta sequence, not an alpha/beta pair. There was no ground truth to check naive and memory subset results. Activation and differentiation may alter RNA-based TCR counts. Gini index rose across naive, CM, EM and EMRA in CD4 and CD8.

CDR3 size: 12 residues. The V gene lost 8 bases and the J gene lost 5 bases, with 10 bases spanning the gap. The V gene is TRBV12-3 or TRBV12-4, the J gene TRBJ1-5; D gene unclear. Sequenced sample: naive CD4+ T cells from blood. The receptor's source is a human donor in good health. CDR3 bases: TGTGCCAGCCAAAGGCACGATCAGCCCCAGCATTTT. This codes for CASQRHDQPQHF.